This T cell receptor beta chain emerged from a study of T cell responses to AZD1222 COVID-19 vaccine. The V end lost 5 bases, the J end lost 3 bases, and 13 bases lay between the germline ends. Germline-derived CDR1 and CDR2 are MDHEN and SYDVKM. The CDR3 extends over 14 amino acids. TCRdb keeps only in-frame clones here, not all; method: immunoSEQ multiplex PCR. The sample lists 160,000 or so clones, about 89% seen once, with 1.9% in the top ten. The source of this sequence is an adult in good health. The starting material was peripheral blood, obtained on day 0 of AZD1222 vaccination. The chain carries TRBV28 and TRBJ1-1, with a weak D call TRBD1 (6 bases). For the CDR3, the DNA is TGTGCCAGCAGTACAGGGCAGGGATACACTGAAGCTTTCTTT. Its protein is CASSTGQGYTEAFF.